The T cell receptor beta chain under discussion was sequenced for a study of OX40 agonist ivuxolimab in advanced cancers. Repertoires were generated with immunoSEQ multiplex PCR, while TCRdb's copy carries only in-frame clones and drops some. The profile shows more than 85,000 clones, 75% to 95% of them singletons. Study-wide points: More expanded clones were found, on average, in CD8+ than in CD4+ T cells.

Trimming pared 4 bases from V and 2 bases from J, leaving 11 bases between. The CDR3 runs 14 residues. Germline V gene data show CDR1 as SGHRS and CDR2 as YFSETQ. Note on this clone: Its antigen is still unknown.

The chain links TRBV5-1 to TRBJ2-3; the D gene is possibly TRBD1 (6 bases). The TCR was taken from an adult with an advanced solid tumor such as melanoma, head and neck, liver or kidney cancer. The sequencing here drew on CD4+ or CD8+ T cells sorted from blood, taken in a trial of the OX40 agonist ivuxolimab. The CDR3 region is CASSHGQITDTQYF. The CDR3 coding sequence is TGCGCCAGCAGCCATGGACAGATCACAGATACGCAGTATTTT.